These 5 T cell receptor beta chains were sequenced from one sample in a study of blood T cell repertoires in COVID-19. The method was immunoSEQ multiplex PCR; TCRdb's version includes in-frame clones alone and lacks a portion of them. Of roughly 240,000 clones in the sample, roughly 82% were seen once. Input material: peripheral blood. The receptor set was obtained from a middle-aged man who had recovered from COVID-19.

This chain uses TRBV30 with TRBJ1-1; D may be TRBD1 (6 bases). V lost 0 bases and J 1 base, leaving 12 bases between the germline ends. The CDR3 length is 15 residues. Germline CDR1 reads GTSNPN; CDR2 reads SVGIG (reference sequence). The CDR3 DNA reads TGTGCCTGGAGTGTTGGGGGGGCAGGGAACACTGAAGCTTTCTTT. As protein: CAWSVGGAGNTEAFF.

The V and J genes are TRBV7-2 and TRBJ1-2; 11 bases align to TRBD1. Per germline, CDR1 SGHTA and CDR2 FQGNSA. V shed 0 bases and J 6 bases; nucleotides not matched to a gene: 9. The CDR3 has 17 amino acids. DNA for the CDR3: TGTGCCAGCAGCTTAGCCGGGACAGGGGGAAAGATCGATGGCTACACCTTC. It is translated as CASSLAGTGGKIDGYTF.

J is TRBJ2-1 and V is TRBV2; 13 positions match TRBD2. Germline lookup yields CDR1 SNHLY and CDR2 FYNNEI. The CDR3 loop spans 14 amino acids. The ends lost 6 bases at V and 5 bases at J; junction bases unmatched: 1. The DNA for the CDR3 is TGTGCCAGCAGCGGGACTAGCGGGAACAATGAGCAGTTCTTC. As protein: CASSGTSGNNEQFF.

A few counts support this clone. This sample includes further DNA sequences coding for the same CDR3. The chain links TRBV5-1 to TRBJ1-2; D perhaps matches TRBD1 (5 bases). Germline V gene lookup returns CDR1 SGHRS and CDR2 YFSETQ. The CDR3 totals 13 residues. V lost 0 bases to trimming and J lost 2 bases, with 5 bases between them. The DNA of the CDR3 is TGCGCCAGCAGCTTGGCAGGGAACTATGGCTACACCTTC. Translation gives CASSLAGNYGYTF. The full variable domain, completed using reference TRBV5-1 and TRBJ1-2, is KAGVTQTPRYLIKTRGQQVTLSCSPISGHRSVSWYQQTPGQGLQFLFEYFSETQRNKGNFPGRFSGRQFSNSRSEMNVSTLELGDSALYLCASSLAGNYGYTFGSGTRLTVV.

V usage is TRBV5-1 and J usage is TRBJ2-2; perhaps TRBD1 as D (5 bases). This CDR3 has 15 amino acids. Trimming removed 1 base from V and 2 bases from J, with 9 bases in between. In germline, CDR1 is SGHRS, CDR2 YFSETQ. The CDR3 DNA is TGCGCCAGCAGCTTGCAAGGGGTCAACACCGGGGAGCTGTTTTTT. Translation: CASSLQGVNTGELFF.